Below are 3 T cell receptor beta chains sequenced from a single sample in a study of T cell clonality in common variable immunodeficiency. Assay: immunoSEQ multiplex PCR; the TCRdb copy retains only in-frame clones and omits some. This sample comprises around 50,000 clones, none seen once only. The source material was peripheral blood mononuclear cells. These receptors all come from a person between 18 and 70 years old in good health.

This clone was picked up many times. The CDR3 goes on 3 residues after the read ends, and that part is filled in from the germline J gene. This chain links TRBV29-1 with TRBJ2-1; TRBD2 matches at 12 bases. The J segment lost 8 bases and the V segment lost 6 bases, leaving 11 bases of the junction unmatched. The germline CDR1 and CDR2 sequences are SQVTM and ANQGSEA. The CDR3 runs to 15 residues. CDR3 DNA, as far as it was read: TGCAGCGTCGATCCGCTAGCGGGAGGGGTCGATGAG. Translated, it gives CSVDPLAGGVDE. The entire CDR3 sequence reads CSVDPLAGGVDEQFF.

In its sample, this clone was seen many times. Read sequence stops 3 residues before the CDR3 end, and the germline J gene provides the missing end. J is TRBJ2-3 and V is TRBV20-1, with a weak D call TRBD1 (6 bases). The CDR3 sequence is 16 residues long. V was shortened by 5 bases and J by 5 bases, with 23 bases between the two germline ends. The germline V gene encodes CDR1 DFQATT and CDR2 SNEGSKA (reference sequence). CDR3 protein: CSASHRDKVSQDTQYF. CDR3 bases read: TGCAGTGCTTCCCACAGGGATAAGGTTTCACAAGATACG.

Ten or more counts support this clone. The DNA ends 3 residues before the CDR3 does, and the rest of the CDR3 is filled in from the germline J gene. V gene TRBV20-1 combines with J gene TRBJ2-1, with 14 positions matching TRBD2. The germline CDR1 and CDR2 sequences are DFQATT and SNEGSKA (reference sequence). The length of the CDR3 is 17 residues. V lost 5 bases, J lost 6 bases, and 12 bases stayed unmatched. The covered CDR3 bases are TGCAGTGCTCGGAAGACTAGCGGGAGGGCCGGGGTCAATGAG. As protein: CSARKTSGRAGVNE. Given in full, the CDR3 is CSARKTSGRAGVNEQFF.